This T cell receptor beta chain is drawn from a study of read filtering for tumor transcriptome and immune sequencing. Across the whole study: By R-ISS, stages I, II and III held about 8, 15 and 7 patients. Broader study findings: Approximately 80% of IR-seq clonotypes had one read, totaling 3% to 4% of reads; RNA-seq: 74.6% and 44.6%. Without single-read clonotypes, shared clonotype proportions correlated more between IR-seq and RNA-seq.

Every patient had bone marrow sampled while the disease was active. Of note for this clonotype: What it recognizes is unknown. One base away lies a much larger clone, so this may be a sequencing read error.

From about 400 ng of RNA, a library with molecular barcoded alpha/delta and beta/gamma adaptors was made. TCRdb redid the calling of the reads with MiXCR, one entry per CDR3 protein. This table has approximately 140,000 distinct CDR3 sequences, around 14% appearing once. The CDR3 totals 14 residues. Germline V gene lookup returns CDR1 SQVTM and CDR2 ANQGSEA. Specimen: a population of CD138-negative cells sorted from bone marrow. This clonotype was obtained from a donor aged 40 or over with multiple myeloma. This chain connects TRBV29-1 to TRBJ2-1, with D possibly matching TRBD1 (6 bases). The CDR3 nucleotides are TGCGGCGCTTCCGACAGGACCCTATACAATGAGCAGTTCTTC. Translated, it gives CGASDRTLYNEQFF.